This is a list of T cell receptor beta chains from one sample in a study of CXCR3-negative and CXCR3-positive naive CD8 T cells. TCRdb reprocessed the 5' RACE reads and reports one entry per CDR3 protein, with no DNA. The sample includes 75,000 or so distinct CDR3 sequences. Sequencing input: naive CXCR3- CD8+ T cells from blood. The source is a human donor in good health. Some clones in this sample may be carry-over from other donors' samples. CDR3s include the opening cysteine and the closing phenylalanine or tryptophan.

j_gene: TRBJ1-1; v_gene: TRBV12-5; CDR3aa: CASGIQGTTEAFF
j_gene: TRBJ2-5; v_gene: TRBV18; CDR3aa: CASSPPGGSETQYF
j_gene: TRBJ2-1; v_gene: TRBV6-2/TRBV6-3; CDR3aa: CASSFEGGPTYNEQFF
j_gene: TRBJ2-7; v_gene: TRBV6-5; CDR3aa: CASSYGTGGEEYF
j_gene: TRBJ1-1; v_gene: TRBV29-1; CDR3aa: CSVAQLLGSHTEAFF
j_gene: TRBJ2-2; v_gene: TRBV7-9; CDR3aa: CASSFAYGTGELFF
j_gene: TRBJ1-1; v_gene: TRBV6-2/TRBV6-3; CDR3aa: CASSYADTGAEAFF
j_gene: TRBJ2-7; v_gene: TRBV3-1; CDR3aa: CASSQVGDIDEQYF
j_gene: TRBJ2-2; v_gene: TRBV7-6; CDR3aa: CAVARSTGELFF
j_gene: TRBJ2-1; v_gene: TRBV7-9; CDR3aa: CASSLVRGDEQFF
j_gene: TRBJ2-7; v_gene: TRBV5-1; CDR3aa: CASSTDRGNEQYF
j_gene: TRBJ2-3; v_gene: TRBV7-2; CDR3aa: CASSPTTGGSADTQYF